The 18 T cell receptor beta chains listed next were all sequenced from one sample in a study of blood T cell repertoires in COVID-19. The table came from immunoSEQ multiplex PCR; TCRdb's copy has only in-frame clones and leaves some out. The table shows about 130,000 clones, with 65% to 85% occurring only once. Input material: peripheral blood. Receptor source: a man aged 25 to 45 with COVID-19, enrolled during active disease.

The chain is built from TRBV14 and TRBJ2-1; a possible D gene is TRBD2 (6 bases). Germline V gene sequence: CDR1 SGHDN, CDR2 FVKESK. There are 15 residues in the CDR3. Trimming shortened V by 6 bases and J by 0 bases, and 12 bases separated the two germline ends. CDR3 amino acids: CASSRIGSSYNEQFF. As DNA, the CDR3 is TGTGCCAGCAGTCGGATCGGGAGCTCCTACAATGAGCAGTTCTTC.

CDR3 DNA: TGTGCCAGCTTGGGACAGCTAAACGGGGAGCTGTTTTTT. Translating it yields CASLGQLNGELFF. The rearrangement joins TRBV18 to TRBJ2-2, with 7 nucleotides matching TRBD1. Per germline, CDR1 KGHSH and CDR2 LQKENI. The CDR3 consists of 13 residues. The V gene end was trimmed by 7 bases and the J gene end by 7 bases; junction bases not matched to a gene: 6.

The chain carries TRBV6-2 or TRBV6-3 and TRBJ1-5, with 7 nucleotides matching TRBD1. CDR1 is MNHEY, CDR2 SVGEGT, per germline. V was clipped by 6 bases and J by 5 bases; unmatched bases: 7. The CDR3 is 14 amino acids. CDR3 nucleotide sequence: TGTGCCAGCAGCCCTCGACAGGGTCATCAGCCCCAGCATTTT. It translates to CASSPRQGHQPQHF.

Only a few counts were recorded for this clone. In DNA, the CDR3 is TGTGCCAGCAGTACTCAGACCCGAAGCGTCACTGAAGCTTTCTTT. Translating it yields CASSTQTRSVTEAFF. This chain joins TRBV6-5 and TRBJ1-1; D gene uncertain. Trimming shortened V by 5 bases and J by 4 bases, and 17 bases separated the two germline ends. CDR3 length equals 15 residues. Germline loops: CDR1 MNHEY, CDR2 SVGAGI.

This clone occurred once. The J gene is TRBJ1-6, the V gene TRBV5-1; 10 bases map to TRBD1. Germline assignment: CDR1 SGHRS and CDR2 YFSETQ. This CDR3 comprises 15 residues. The V segment lost 4 bases and the J segment 10 bases; nucleotides outside the gene matches: 8. CDR3 nucleotides: TGCGCCAGCAGCCCGGGACAGGGGATGGGATCACCCCTCCACTTT. Protein product: CASSPGQGMGSPLHF.

This clone was seen more than once but under ten times. CDR3 in DNA: TGTGCCACCGGACAGAATAATTCACCCCTCCACTTT. Translation: CATGQNNSPLHF. The chain joins TRBV10-3 to TRBJ1-6; D may be TRBD1 (6 bases). The CDR3 sequence is 12 residues long. Germline V gene sequence: CDR1 ENHRY, CDR2 SYGVKD. The V end lost 10 bases, the J end lost 5 bases, and 9 bases lay between the germline ends.

V is TRBV18 and J is TRBJ1-1; D is unclear. Trimming shortened V by 4 bases and J by 1 base, and 13 bases separated the two germline ends. This CDR3 region has 15 residues. Germline CDR1 is KGHSH and CDR2 is LQKENI. CDR3 sequence (DNA): TGTGCCAGCTCACGTTCCGGGGTAGGGAACACTGAAGCTTTCTTT. This codes for CASSRSGVGNTEAFF.

This clone turned up a few times. This sequence joins TRBV28 and TRBJ2-7; a weak D match, TRBD2 (6 bases). V shed 7 bases and J shed 0 bases, with 16 bases lying between them. This CDR3 has 15 amino acids. Per the germline V gene, CDR1 is MDHEN and CDR2 is SYDVKM. The CDR3 sequence: CASMGGTRSSYEQYF. CDR3 nucleotide sequence: TGTGCCAGCATGGGCGGGACCCGGAGCTCCTACGAGCAGTACTTC.

The rearrangement uses TRBV6-4 and TRBJ2-2, with D tentatively TRBD2 (6 bases). The germline V and J ends were trimmed by 5 bases and 6 bases, with 10 bases remaining between them. The CDR3 length is 13 residues. Germline-derived CDR1 and CDR2 are MRHNA and SNTAGT. CDR3 protein: CASSSRDSGELFF. The DNA for the CDR3 is TGTGCCAGCAGTAGCCGGGACTCCGGGGAGCTGTTTTTT.

CDR3 amino acids: CASSPSFMNTEAFF. For the CDR3, the DNA is TGTGCCAGCAGCCCGAGTTTTATGAACACTGAAGCTTTCTTT. The rearrangement links TRBV25-1 to TRBJ1-1; no reliable D call. CDR3 length equals 14 residues. The V and J ends lost 6 bases and 0 bases respectively, with 11 bases between them. CDR1 and CDR2 (germline): MGHDK, SYGVNS. Drawing the rest from reference TRBV25-1 and TRBJ1-1, the complete variable domain is EADIYQTPRYLVIGTGKKITLECSQTMGHDKMYWYQQDPGMELHLIHYSYGVNSTEKGDLSSESTVSRIRTEHFPLTLESARPSHTSQYLCASSPSFMNTEAFFGQGTRLTVV.

About this clone itself: The sample contains more than one DNA sequence encoding this CDR3. V is TRBV19 and J is TRBJ1-1, with 11 bases aligning to TRBD1. The V gene end was trimmed by 3 bases and the J gene end by 5 bases; junction bases not matched to a gene: 5. The CDR3 spans 15 residues. Per the germline V gene, CDR1 is LNHDA and CDR2 is SQIVND (reference sequence). The CDR3 nucleotides read TGTGCCAGTAGTATCACCGGGACAGGGGGTACTGAAGCTTTCTTT. This translates into CASSITGTGGTEAFF.

This chain joins TRBV10-3 and TRBJ1-1, with a tentative D call TRBD1 (6 bases). V lost 4 bases and J lost 7, with 13 bases in between. The CDR3 loop spans 13 amino acids. Per the germline V gene, CDR1 is ENHRY and CDR2 is SYGVKD. CDR3 region: CAISVETDSEAFF. CDR3 coding DNA: TGTGCCATCAGTGTCGAAACGGACAGTGAAGCTTTCTTT.

This clone was observed a handful of times. This rearrangement joins TRBV6-6 to TRBJ2-2; perhaps TRBD2 as D (6 bases). Trimming removed 5 bases from V and 5 bases from J, with 24 bases in between. Germline values: CDR1 MNHNY, CDR2 SVGAGI (reference sequence). The CDR3 has 18 amino acids. The CDR3 spells CASSPLDGLTAGTGELFF. The CDR3 DNA is TGTGCCAGCAGTCCCCTGGACGGACTCACCGCGGGGACCGGGGAGCTGTTTTTT.

V gene TRBV2 combines with J gene TRBJ2-1, with 7 bases lining up with TRBD1. The V gene end was trimmed by 5 bases and the J gene end by 4 bases; junction bases not matched to a gene: 5. CDR1 is SNHLY, CDR2 FYNNEI, per germline. The CDR3 contains 14 residues. CDR3 residues: CASSPGTAYNEQFF. The CDR3, as DNA: TGTGCCAGCAGTCCCGGGACAGCTTACAATGAGCAGTTCTTC.

The chain recombines TRBV9 with TRBJ2-1; no definite D call. The CDR3 contains 15 residues. The germline CDR1 and CDR2 sequences are SGDLS and YYNGEE. V was cut by 0 bases and J by 2 bases, with 9 bases left in between. The CDR3 DNA follows: TGTGCCAGCAGCGTAGCTATGGGCGCCTACAATGAGCAGTTCTTC. This sequence encodes CASSVAMGAYNEQFF.

This clone has only a few counts. One junction end disagrees with the germline gene, perhaps due to a read error. The genes are TRBV10-3 and TRBJ1-5; D gene uncertain. Germline V gives CDR1 ENHRY, CDR2 SYGVKD. The CDR3 contains 12 residues. The CDR3 region is CAISESNKPQHF. For the CDR3, the DNA is TGTGCCATCAGTGAGAGCAATAAGCCCCAGCATTTT.

This clone has only one observation. The chain carries TRBV19 and TRBJ1-1; no clear D gene. There are 15 residues in the CDR3. Germline V CDR1 and CDR2: LNHDA, SQIVND (reference sequence). V gave up 3 bases and J gave up 5 bases, with 16 bases separating them. As DNA, the CDR3 is TGTGCCAGTAGTATTGGAGCCCGTGGAGGGACTGAAGCTTTCTTT. Amino acid sequence: CASSIGARGGTEAFF.

The chain employs TRBV28 and TRBJ1-2, with 7 bases lining up with TRBD1. The length of the CDR3 is 13 residues. After removal of 2 bases from V and 8 bases from J, the junction contained 5 bases not matched to a gene. Germline CDR1 and CDR2: MDHEN and SYDVKM. CDR3 nucleotide sequence: TGTGCCAGCAGTTTAAGACAGGGTGGGGGCTACACCTTC. Encoded protein: CASSLRQGGGYTF.